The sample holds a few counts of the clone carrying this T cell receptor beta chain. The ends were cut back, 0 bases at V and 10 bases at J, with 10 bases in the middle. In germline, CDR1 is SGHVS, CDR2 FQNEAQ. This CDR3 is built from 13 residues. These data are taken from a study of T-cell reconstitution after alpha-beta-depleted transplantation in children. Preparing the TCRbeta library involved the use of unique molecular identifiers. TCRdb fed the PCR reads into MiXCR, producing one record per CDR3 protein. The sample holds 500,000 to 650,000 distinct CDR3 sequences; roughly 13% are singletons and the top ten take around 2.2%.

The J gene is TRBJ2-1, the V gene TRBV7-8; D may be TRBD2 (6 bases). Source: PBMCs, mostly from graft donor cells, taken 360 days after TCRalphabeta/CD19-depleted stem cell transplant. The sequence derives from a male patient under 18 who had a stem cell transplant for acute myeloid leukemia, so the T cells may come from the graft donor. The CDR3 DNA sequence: TGTGCCAGCAGCTTAGCGCAAGGACTAGAGCAGTTCTTC. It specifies CASSLAQGLEQFF.